This T cell receptor (beta chain) was identified in a study of somatic mutations in cytotoxic T cells in rheumatoid arthritis. General study results and limits: A rise in CD8+ clonality with age was seen in rheumatoid arthritis patients but not in healthy controls.

Sequenced by immunoSEQ multiplex PCR; TCRdb stores in-frame clones only, minus some. The data contain roughly 2,700 clones, about 93% of them singletons. The table lists this clone with a count of one. Its antigen is still unknown. Germline CDR1 and CDR2: MDHEN and SYDVKM. Unmatched junction bases numbered 8, after V lost 7 bases and J lost 3 bases. This CDR3 is 15 amino acids long. V and J are TRBV28 and TRBJ2-2, with 7 bases lining up with TRBD2. This sequence originates from a woman under 30 with rheumatoid arthritis. The material sequenced was CD8+ T cells sorted from blood. The CDR3 spells CASTPWGRDTGELFF. As DNA, the CDR3 is TGTGCCAGCACCCCCTGGGGGAGGGACACCGGGGAGCTGTTTTTT. The full variable domain, completed using reference TRBV28 and TRBJ2-2, is DVKVTQSSRYLVKRTGEKVFLECVQDMDHENMFWYRQDPGLGLRLIYFSYDVKMKEKGDIPEGYSVSREKKERFSLILESASTNQTSMYLCASTPWGRDTGELFFGEGSRLTVL.